This entry lists 30 T cell receptor beta chains sequenced from one sample in a study of cytomegalovirus exposure and HLA in healthy donors. The study ran its PCR with 60 Vbeta and 13 Jbeta primers. Profiling relied on immunoSEQ multiplex PCR, and the TCRdb table lists in-frame clones only, not all of them. The sample contains 150,000 to 250,000 clones, 70% to 80% of which appear only once. Sequenced: PBMCs. These receptors all come from a girl aged 10 to 17 in good health and CMV-seropositive.

The chain has TRBV5-1 and TRBJ1-2; D gene unclear. The V gene lost 0 bases and the J gene lost 5 bases, with 8 bases spanning the gap. The CDR3 covers 13 residues. From germline, CDR1 is SGHRS and CDR2 YFSETQ. The CDR3 is CASSLERRYGYTF. CDR3 nucleotide sequence: TGCGCCAGCAGCTTGGAGAGGAGGTATGGCTACACCTTC.

The genes are TRBV18 and TRBJ1-1, with D unclear. Germline V gives CDR1 KGHSH, CDR2 LQKENI. V gave up 1 base and J gave up 0 bases, with 6 bases separating them. The CDR3 contains 14 residues. The CDR3 DNA is TGTGCCAGCTCACCACTCTTATTGAACACTGAAGCTTTCTTT. This codes for CASSPLLLNTEAFF.

This sequence joins TRBV5-4 and TRBJ1-1, with a tentative D call TRBD1 (6 bases). V shed 4 bases and J shed 8 bases, with 9 bases lying between them. This CDR3 region has 11 residues. Germline V gene sequence: CDR1 SGHNT, CDR2 YYREEE (reference sequence). CDR3 sequence reads: CASSPDREAFF. CDR3 coding DNA: TGTGCCAGCAGCCCCGACAGGGAAGCTTTCTTT.

The rearrangement links TRBV9 to TRBJ1-1; 7 bases line up with TRBD1. The CDR3 has 15 residues. Germline loops: CDR1 SGDLS, CDR2 YYNGEE. The V segment lost 4 bases and the J segment 2 bases; nucleotides outside the gene matches: 8. CDR3 region: CASSLQGQENTEAFF. The CDR3 nucleotides are TGTGCCAGCAGCCTACAGGGGCAGGAAAACACTGAAGCTTTCTTT.

The gene calls are TRBV4-2 and TRBJ1-2; possibly TRBD1 for D (5 bases). Trimming shortened V by 0 bases and J by 8 bases, and 25 bases separated the two germline ends. Per germline, CDR1 LGHNA and CDR2 YNFKEQ. This CDR3 region has 18 residues. CDR3 protein: CASSQDFGEGMKRGGYTF. CDR3 sequence (DNA): TGTGCCAGCAGCCAAGATTTCGGGGAGGGGATGAAGCGGGGGGGCTACACCTTC.

The chain combines TRBV19 with TRBJ2-5; TRBD2 might be the D (7 bases). CDR3 size: 16 residues. CDR1 is LNHDA, CDR2 SQIVND, per germline (reference sequence). V was shortened by 0 bases and J by 4 bases, with 15 bases between the two germline ends. The CDR3 spells CASSIDLGGLSETQYF. The DNA for the CDR3 is TGTGCCAGTAGTATAGATCTGGGGGGGCTCTCAGAGACCCAGTACTTC. Full variable domain (missing parts from reference TRBV19 and TRBJ2-5): DGGITQSPKYLFRKEGQNVTLSCEQNLNHDAMYWYRQDPGQGLRLIYYSQIVNDFQKGDIAEGYSVSREKKESFPLTVTSAQKNPTAFYLCASSIDLGGLSETQYFGPGTRLLVL.

J is TRBJ2-2 and V is TRBV11-3, with D perhaps matching TRBD1 (5 bases). CDR3 length: 19 residues. Trimming took off 0 bases at V and 2 bases at J, with 19 bases between the two ends. CDR1 SGHNT and CDR2 YENEEA come from the germline V gene. The CDR3 bases are TGTGCCAGCAGCTTAGAAGATAGGGGTCCGCCTACCAACACCGGGGAGCTGTTTTTT. This encodes CASSLEDRGPPTNTGELFF.

The chain recombines TRBV19 with TRBJ2-1; 10 bases are shared with TRBD1. The V gene's germline CDR1 is LNHDA and CDR2 SQIVND (reference sequence). The CDR3 sequence is 16 residues long. The trim removed 3 bases at V and 3 bases at J, leaving 5 bases unmatched. In DNA form, the CDR3 reads TGTGCCAGTAGTATCTGGGACAGGGGAGGCTACAATGAGCAGTTCTTC. It is translated as CASSIWDRGGYNEQFF.

This clone was observed a few times. The rearrangement joins TRBV30 to TRBJ2-7; 7 nucleotides agree with TRBD2. CDR3 length: 14 amino acids. V was pared by 3 bases and J by 4 bases, with 9 bases of the junction left unmatched. Germline V gene data show CDR1 as GTSNPN and CDR2 as SVGIG (reference sequence). This CDR3 reads CAWRGKGGSYEQYF. The CDR3 DNA sequence: TGTGCCTGGAGAGGGAAGGGAGGGTCTTACGAGCAGTACTTC. Looking up the rest from reference TRBV30 and TRBJ2-7 gives the full variable domain: SQTIHQWPATLVQPVGSPLSLECTVEGTSNPNLYWYRQAAGRGLQLLFYSVGIGQISSEVPQNLSASRPQDRQFILSSKKLLLSDSGFYLCAWRGKGGSYEQYFGPGTRLTVT.

This sequence joins TRBV6-5 and TRBJ2-1; a weak D match, TRBD1 (6 bases). V lost 0 bases and J 15 bases, leaving 15 bases between the germline ends. There are 13 residues in the CDR3. Germline V gene sequence: CDR1 MNHEY, CDR2 SVGAGI. The CDR3 nucleotides read TGTGCCAGCAGTTACTCGGGCCAGGGGAAATGGTTCTTC. Encoded protein: CASSYSGQGKWFF.

The V and J genes are TRBV5-1 and TRBJ2-3; D might be TRBD1 (5 bases). Trimming left V 0 bases short and J 0 bases short, with 11 bases between. This CDR3 has 16 residues. Looked up from germline, CDR1 is SGHRS and CDR2 is YFSETQ. The CDR3 DNA is TGCGCCAGCAGCTTGGGACAGTCTTCTAGCACAGATACGCAGTATTTT. It is translated as CASSLGQSSSTDTQYF.

This clone has a handful of counts. The chain is built from TRBV5-1 and TRBJ1-2; weak D call: TRBD1 (5 bases). Between the trimmed V and J ends, which lost 0 bases and 4 bases, there was a span of 10 bases. Germline V CDR1 and CDR2: SGHRS, YFSETQ. The CDR3 is 14 amino acids. CDR3 amino acids: CASSLDAGIYGYTF. In nucleotides, the CDR3 is TGCGCCAGCAGCTTGGATGCAGGGATCTATGGCTACACCTTC.

This sequence joins TRBV6-1 and TRBJ2-7, with TRBD1 identical over 9 bases. Germline V gives CDR1 MNHNS, CDR2 SASEGT. The CDR3 length is 14 residues. J lost 2 bases, V lost 3 bases, and 2 bases had no gene match. CDR3 in amino acids: CASSDRDRAYEQYF. The CDR3 DNA is TGTGCCAGCAGTGATCGGGACAGGGCCTACGAGCAGTACTTC.

This chain links TRBV10-1 with TRBJ1-2, with D hard to call. Trimming shortened V by 2 bases and J by 0 bases, and 7 bases separated the two germline ends. This CDR3 is built from 14 residues. CDR1 and CDR2 from the germline V gene are WNHNN and SYGVQD (reference sequence). The CDR3 DNA reads as TGCGCCAGCAGTGAGCTAACCGCTAACTATGGCTACACCTTC. Amino acids: CASSELTANYGYTF.

The V call is TRBV5-6, the J call TRBJ2-7; 9 positions agree with TRBD1. Looked up from germline, CDR1 is SGHDT and CDR2 is YYEEEE. The CDR3 contains 15 residues. The V and J ends lost 3 bases and 0 bases, in that order; junction bases with no gene match: 4. The CDR3 spells CASSSYRGPSYEQYF. CDR3 sequence (DNA): TGTGCCAGCAGCTCCTACAGGGGGCCCTCCTACGAGCAGTACTTC.

Worth noting for this clone: Other DNA sequences in this sample translate to the same CDR3. This chain links TRBV27 with TRBJ2-1; 7 bases align to TRBD1. V was clipped by 5 bases and J by 5 bases; unmatched bases: 9. CDR1 and CDR2 (germline): MNHEY, SMNVEV (reference sequence). The CDR3 totals 15 residues. The CDR3 DNA is TGTGCCAGCAGTCCTCTGAAGGGGGCCAACAATGAGCAGTTCTTC. Its protein product is CASSPLKGANNEQFF.

The chain recombines TRBV9 with TRBJ2-2; perhaps TRBD2 as D (7 bases). The V gene lost 5 bases and the J gene lost 0 bases, with 17 bases spanning the gap. Germline loops: CDR1 SGDLS, CDR2 YYNGEE. There are 17 residues in the CDR3. For the CDR3, the DNA is TGTGCCAGCAGTCTCCGCGGGGGCGCCGCGAACACCGGGGAGCTGTTTTTT. This codes for CASSLRGGAANTGELFF.

This clone was counted a single time. V usage is TRBV29-1 and J usage is TRBJ1-1, with D hard to call. V was pared by 4 bases and J by 4 bases, with 7 bases between. The V gene's germline CDR1 is SQVTM and CDR2 ANQGSEA. The CDR3 runs to 11 residues. The CDR3 region is CSVVLPTEAFF. As DNA, the CDR3 is TGCAGCGTTGTCCTACCCACTGAAGCTTTCTTT.

The chain employs TRBV19 and TRBJ1-1; D unclear. Germline V CDR1 and CDR2: LNHDA, SQIVND (reference sequence). Trimming stripped 2 bases from V and 1 base from J, with 5 bases between. The CDR3 is 13 residues long. CDR3 protein: CASSIPGNTEAFF. CDR3 bases: TGTGCCAGTAGTATACCCGGGAACACTGAAGCTTTCTTT.

The genes are TRBV5-1 and TRBJ2-3; 8 positions match TRBD2. Trimming at V came to 4 bases and at J to 6 bases, leaving 10 bases not matched to a gene. This CDR3 is built from 15 residues. In germline, CDR1 is SGHRS, CDR2 YFSETQ. CDR3 sequence: CASSPPGLGEDTQYF. CDR3 coding DNA: TGCGCCAGCAGCCCGCCGGGACTAGGAGAGGATACGCAGTATTTT.

This clone has a single count. The V gene is TRBV5-1, the J gene TRBJ2-5; 13 nucleotides match TRBD2. This CDR3 is built from 16 residues. CDR1 and CDR2 (germline): SGHRS, YFSETQ. Trimming took 3 bases from V and 5 from J; bases not matched to a gene: 7. CDR3 nucleotides: TGCGCCAGCAGCTCGACTAGCGGGGGGACCCGGGAGACCCAGTACTTC. Translating gives CASSSTSGGTRETQYF. The complete variable domain, with remaining parts taken from reference TRBV5-1 and TRBJ2-5, reads KAGVTQTPRYLIKTRGQQVTLSCSPISGHRSVSWYQQTPGQGLQFLFEYFSETQRNKGNFPGRFSGRQFSNSRSEMNVSTLELGDSALYLCASSSTSGGTRETQYFGPGTRLLVL.

The J gene is TRBJ1-2, the V gene TRBV19, with 12 bases lining up with TRBD1. Germline V CDR1 and CDR2: LNHDA, SQIVND (reference sequence). V trimming: 9 bases; J trimming: 4 bases; junction bases outside the gene matches: 9. The CDR3 totals 15 residues. The CDR3 coding sequence is TGTGCCAGCCGGGACAGGGGGCTGGGAAGCTATGGCTACACCTTC. Residues: CASRDRGLGSYGYTF.

In regard to this clone: Other DNA sequences in this specimen translate into the identical CDR3. V and J are TRBV27 and TRBJ2-7; 7 bases align to TRBD1. Germline V gene data show CDR1 as MNHEY and CDR2 as SMNVEV (reference sequence). The V and J ends lost 0 bases and 4 bases, in that order; junction bases with no gene match: 0. The CDR3 has 13 residues. This CDR3 is CASSLSRGYEQYF. The CDR3 DNA sequence: TGTGCCAGCAGTTTATCCAGGGGGTACGAGCAGTACTTC.

The genes are TRBV7-2 and TRBJ1-2; perhaps TRBD1 as D (5 bases). V was pared by 3 bases and J by 3 bases, with 14 bases between. Germline CDR1 SGHTA, CDR2 FQGNSA. The CDR3 covers 15 residues. CDR3 residues: CASSLAGGGYYGYTF. The CDR3 DNA follows: TGTGCCAGCAGCTTGGCGGGTGGGGGGTACTATGGCTACACCTTC.

A single count supports this clone. The chain carries TRBV4-1 and TRBJ2-7; 8 nucleotides agree with TRBD1. Germline trimming cut 6 bases from V and 6 bases from J; bases unmatched to any gene: 10. The CDR3 totals 14 residues. Germline CDR1 reads MGHRA; CDR2 reads YSYEKL. The CDR3 sequence: CASSLGQGASEQYF. The CDR3 DNA reads TGCGCCAGCAGTCTTGGGCAGGGGGCCAGCGAGCAGTACTTC.

In nucleotides, the CDR3 is TGTGCCAGCAGCTTGGGGCTAGCGGGGGGGTCCTACGGGGAGCTGTTTTTT. As protein: CASSLGLAGGSYGELFF. The chain uses TRBV5-4 and TRBJ2-2; TRBD2 aligns across 12 bases. The CDR3 runs to 17 residues. Germline V gives CDR1 SGHNT, CDR2 YYREEE (reference sequence). Trimming cost V 0 bases and J 7 bases; bases outside gene matches: 7.

V gene TRBV9 combines with J gene TRBJ2-5, with 7 bases aligning to TRBD1. CDR1 is SGDLS, CDR2 YYNGEE, per germline. The CDR3 contains 14 residues. Germline trimming cut 0 bases from V and 5 bases from J; bases unmatched to any gene: 4. CDR3 DNA: TGTGCCAGCAGCGTAGCGAGGGGGCGGGAGACCCAGTACTTC. This translates into CASSVARGRETQYF.

The chain joins TRBV27 to TRBJ1-6; a possible D gene is TRBD1 (6 bases). V was pared by 3 bases and J by 0 bases, with 12 bases between. The CDR3 runs 17 residues. Germline CDR1 MNHEY, CDR2 SMNVEV (reference sequence). CDR3 bases: TGTGCCAGCAGTTTCCGGACAGATCCCTCCTATAATTCACCCCTCCACTTT. Translation: CASSFRTDPSYNSPLHF.

The CDR3 coding sequence is TGCAGCGTTCCCGGCGGGGGGGTCAGCACAGATACGCAGTATTTT. It is translated as CSVPGGGVSTDTQYF. This chain uses TRBV29-1 with TRBJ2-3, with 9 bases aligning to TRBD2. CDR1 SQVTM and CDR2 ANQGSEA come from the germline V gene. The CDR3 covers 15 residues. V lost 5 bases and J lost 0; bases outside the gene matches: 6.

The genes are TRBV5-5 and TRBJ2-1; TRBD1 matches at 9 bases. Germline V lookup: CDR1 SGHKS, CDR2 YYEKEE (reference sequence). The CDR3 loop spans 14 amino acids. Unmatched junction bases numbered 3, after V lost 1 base and J lost 7 bases. Here the CDR3 reads CASSLLGTGNEQFF. The CDR3 DNA reads as TGTGCCAGCAGCTTGCTCGGGACAGGGAATGAGCAGTTCTTC.